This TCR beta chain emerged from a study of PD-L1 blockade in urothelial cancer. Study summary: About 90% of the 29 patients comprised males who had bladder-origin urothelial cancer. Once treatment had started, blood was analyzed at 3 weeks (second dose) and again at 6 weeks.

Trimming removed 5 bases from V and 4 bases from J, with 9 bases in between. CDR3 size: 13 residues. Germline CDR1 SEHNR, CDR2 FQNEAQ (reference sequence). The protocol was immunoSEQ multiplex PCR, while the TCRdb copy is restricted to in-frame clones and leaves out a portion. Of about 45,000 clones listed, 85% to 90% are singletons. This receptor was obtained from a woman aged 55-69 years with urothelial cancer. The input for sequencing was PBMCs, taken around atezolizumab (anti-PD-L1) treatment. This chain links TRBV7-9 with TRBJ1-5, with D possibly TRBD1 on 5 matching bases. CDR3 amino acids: CASSNGGNQPQHF. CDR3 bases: TGTGCCAGCAGCAACGGGGGAAATCAGCCCCAGCATTTT.